This T cell receptor (beta chain) was retrieved from a study of blood T cells in healthy people across ages. Trimming took 6 bases from V and 0 from J; bases not matched to a gene: 4. This CDR3 is 13 amino acids long. CDR1 and CDR2 (germline): SQVTM, ANQGSEA. Alongside a J-beta primer mix, a sample-barcoded 5' primer served in a second PCR lasting about 7 to 11 cycles. TCRdb independently ran MiXCR on the 5' RACE reads; one entry per CDR3 protein. In the table there are roughly 1.5 million distinct CDR3 sequences, roughly 43% of which are singletons. Material for sequencing was blood. The gene calls are TRBV29-1 and TRBJ2-7; 8 positions agree with TRBD1. The receptor's source is a woman aged 18-29 years in good health. In nucleotides, the CDR3 is TGCAGCGTGGGGACAGGCTACTCCTACGAGCAGTACTTC. Amino acid sequence: CSVGTGYSYEQYF.